This note documents a single TCR beta chain sequence. The data belong to a study of regulatory T cells in long-lasting Graves disease. At the level of the study: Antithyroid drugs had been taken under 3 months by newly diagnosed Graves' patients.

Time point in this sample: newly diagnosed GD, antithyroid drugs for less than 3 months. Extracted RNA from PBMCs served as the source of the TCR library. In this cohort, patients came from an endocrinology department located in Xi'an, China. Construction of TCR beta libraries relied on iRepertoire HTBI primers and on Arm-PCR targeting CDR3 regions. From the multiplex PCR reads, TCRdb called clonotypes with MiXCR, one entry per CDR3 protein. The table shows about 210,000 distinct CDR3 sequences, with roughly a fifth occurring only once. The CDR3 covers 16 residues. In germline, CDR1 is SGHVS, CDR2 FQNEAQ. V was clipped by 5 bases and J by 4 bases; unmatched bases: 10. The same data also contributed to another study, on T cells in Graves' hyperthyroidism and ophthalmopathy.

This receptor was obtained from a woman aged 25 to 39 with Graves disease. The sequencing used peripheral blood mononuclear cells (PBMCs), collected at new diagnosis, from a patient treated with antithyroid drugs. The rearrangement joins TRBV7-8 to TRBJ2-3; 9 nucleotides agree with TRBD1. For the CDR3, the DNA is TGTGCCAGCAGCCCACGGACAGGGGTAATCCCAGATACGCAGTATTTT. This translates into CASSPRTGVIPDTQYF.